The TCR beta chain under discussion was sequenced for a study of PD-1 blockade in classical Hodgkin lymphoma. The length of the CDR3 is 16 residues. Per germline, CDR1 MNHNY and CDR2 SVGAGI (reference sequence). The ends were cut back, 2 bases at V and 0 bases at J, with 11 bases in the middle. The data were produced by immunoSEQ multiplex PCR, yet TCRdb's version contains in-frame clones alone and is incomplete. This table holds 40,000 to 45,000 clones, approximately 71% found once. Sample time point: cycle 4 day 1 (C4D1), after 5 to 7 weeks of nivolumab. Every patient was affected by relapse after autologous stem cell transplantation, while exposure to brentuximab vedotin was not uniform.

The sample here was peripheral blood mononuclear cells (PBMCs), taken before the fourth cycle of nivolumab. The chain joins TRBV6-6 to TRBJ1-3; D not certain. This TCR derives from a human donor with classical Hodgkin lymphoma. The CDR3 DNA reads TGTGCCAGCAGTTACGTGCGTCCGGCCTCTGGAAACACCATATATTTT. Amino acid sequence: CASSYVRPASGNTIYF.